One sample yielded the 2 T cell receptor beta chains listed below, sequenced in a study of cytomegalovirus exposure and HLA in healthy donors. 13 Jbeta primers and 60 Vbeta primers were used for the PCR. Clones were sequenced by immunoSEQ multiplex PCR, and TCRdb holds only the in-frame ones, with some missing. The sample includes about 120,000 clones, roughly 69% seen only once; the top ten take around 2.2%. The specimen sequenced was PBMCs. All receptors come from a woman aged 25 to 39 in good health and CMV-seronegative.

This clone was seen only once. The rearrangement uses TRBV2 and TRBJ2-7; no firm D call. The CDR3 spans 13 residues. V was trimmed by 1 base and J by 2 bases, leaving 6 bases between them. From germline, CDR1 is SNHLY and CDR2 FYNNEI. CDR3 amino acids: CASSEDKTYEQYF. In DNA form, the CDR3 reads TGTGCCAGCAGTGAAGACAAAACCTACGAGCAGTACTTC.

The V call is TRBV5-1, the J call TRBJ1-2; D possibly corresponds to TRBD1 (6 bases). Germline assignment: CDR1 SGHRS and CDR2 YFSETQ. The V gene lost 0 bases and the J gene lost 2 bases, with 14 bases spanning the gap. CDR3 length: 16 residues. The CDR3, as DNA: TGCGCCAGCAGCTTGGGTAGGGGGGGATCAAACTATGGCTACACCTTC. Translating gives CASSLGRGGSNYGYTF.